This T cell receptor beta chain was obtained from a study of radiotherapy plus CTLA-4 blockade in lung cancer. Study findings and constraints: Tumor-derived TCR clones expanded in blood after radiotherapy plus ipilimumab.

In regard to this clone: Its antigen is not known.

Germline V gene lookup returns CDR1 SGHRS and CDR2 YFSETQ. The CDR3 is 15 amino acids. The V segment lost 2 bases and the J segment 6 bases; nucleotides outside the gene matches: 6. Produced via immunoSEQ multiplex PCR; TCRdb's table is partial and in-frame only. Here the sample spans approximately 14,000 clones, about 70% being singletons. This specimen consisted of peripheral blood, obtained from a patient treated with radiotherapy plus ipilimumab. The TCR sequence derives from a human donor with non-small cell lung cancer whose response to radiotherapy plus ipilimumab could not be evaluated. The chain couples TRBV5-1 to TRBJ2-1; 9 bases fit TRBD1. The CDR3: CASSLESGQGNEQFF. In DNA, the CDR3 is TGCGCCAGCAGCTTAGAATCGGGACAGGGCAATGAGCAGTTCTTC.